The T cell receptor (beta chain) under discussion was sequenced for a study of Graves' ophthalmopathy and Graves' hyperthyroidism listed by TCRdb under 2018. A note on the overall study: Peripheral blood samples were taken at the time of initial diagnosis, before any treatment was given. The study used TCR beta repertoire signatures to distinguish Graves' ophthalmopathy from Graves' hyperthyroidism and to predict progression to ophthalmopathy. In six hyperthyroidism patients, the T-cell repertoire of thyroid tissue was compared with the T-cell repertoire of blood. An independent validation cohort comprised fewer than 20 hyperthyroidism patients and some 16 patients who later progressed from hyperthyroidism to ophthalmopathy. Following sample collection, hyperthyroidism patients were given methimazole at a starting dose of 30 mg daily, and ophthalmopathy patients were given high-dose intravenous methylprednisolone. To explore V-J signatures that distinguish ophthalmopathy from hyperthyroidism, a discovery set of around 100 patients was enrolled, made up of 43 with ophthalmopathy and 57 with stable hyperthyroidism. In total, approximately 130 blood samples were TCR-sequenced: 43 ophthalmopathy, 80 or so hyperthyroidism and roughly 17 hyperthyroidism-to-ophthalmopathy patients.

Ophthalmopathy patients were characterized by moderately to severely active disease, a Clinical Activity Score of at least 3, a NOSPECS grade of at least 4, and a disease duration under 3 months. Anyone with other autoimmune diseases, uncontrolled infections, pregnancy or lactation was excluded from the study. Diagnosis was based on clinical symptoms, serum thyroxine, TRAb, thyroid ultrasound and orbital computed tomography. PBMCs were isolated from 10 ml of fresh peripheral blood by Ficoll-Paque density gradient centrifugation. Total RNA was extracted with Trizol reagent and quality-checked on an Agilent 2100 Bioanalyzer. For repertoire sequencing, the TCR beta CDR3 regions were amplified from RNA transcripts. A first-round RT-PCR used HTBI primers with the Qiagen OneStep RT-PCR kit, followed by a second-round multiplex PCR, size selection and purification. Libraries were sequenced paired-end with 100 bp reads on an Illumina HiSeq2000. On the authors' methods: SOAPnuke was used to process the reads, removing any read that contained adapters or uncalled bases, had a mean Phred below 15, or lacked an exact match to the constant primer or identifier. COPE v1.2.5 was used to merge high-quality paired reads. Each unique nucleotide sequence was defined as a clonotype, and clonotypes were aligned to IMGT TRB V, D and J references with MiTCR v1.1. The analysis was limited to V-J combinations with a frequency above 0.0001, which together covered 99% to 99.2% of the repertoires. For each V-J combination, a TCR clonal expansion and chaos score was defined as F50 clonal expansion divided by the chaos observed in the TCRdist matrix. Features were reduced by Welch's t-statistics and random forest to approximately 13 V-J combinations, which fed a naive Bayes classifier. Thyroid-blood repertoire similarity was quantified with the Morisita-Horn index. The raw public reads went through TCRdb reprocessing: fastp at Q25, MiXCR clone calling, in-frame beta chains kept. Each CDR3 protein appears once, grouped with its most common genes and DNA. The V and J calls come from TCRdb's annotation, not from the publication. The sample table lists around 670,000 distinct CDR3 sequences, 40% of them with a count of one. The ten largest clones capture 44% of the sample.

V is reduced by 2 bases and J by 4 bases, leaving a spacing of 8 bases between them. The CDR3 runs 13 residues from the cysteine to the phenylalanine. Only the CDR3 DNA is retained, 39 bases long and in frame from the first base. From the germline V gene, CDR1 is ENHRY and CDR2 is SYGVKD. About this clonotype: Its antigen target is currently unknown. No quality values exist for individual bases; no much larger clone is one base distant.

What the authors observed across the whole study: No statistical method was used to predetermine the sample size, and group allocation was not hidden from the investigators. Ophthalmopathy was separated from stable hyperthyroidism by the 13-signature model with roughly 90% sensitivity and around 81% specificity in cross-validation and with 80%/75% in the test set. In validation, the model predicted ophthalmopathy progression with more than 55% sensitivity and around 72% specificity; roughly 11 predicted patients were CT-confirmed with GO in a median of about 6.2 months. Among expanded thyroid clonotypes with frequency above 0.001, most also showed up in blood, which suggests that blood repertoires may reflect the thyroid immune response.

The source is an adult man with Graves' ophthalmopathy. This chain is built from TRBV10-3 and TRBJ2-5, and the D gene may be TRBD1, 6 bases matching. What was sequenced was peripheral blood. The bases are TGTGCCATCAGTGAGGGCAGGGGAGAGACCCAGTACTTC. Its coded protein is CAISEGRGETQYF.